The rows below give T cell receptor beta chains drawn from one sample of a study of T cell repertoires in ileal Crohn's disease. Some clones are missing from TCRdb's copy, which holds only in-frame ones; the method was immunoSEQ multiplex PCR. The sample lists 7,400 or so clones; roughly 72% were seen once. Input material: ileal tissue. Receptor source: an adult with Crohn's disease. CDR3s include the opening cysteine and the closing phenylalanine or tryptophan. Clone size is shown for a subset of rows, as once, few, many or a class of expanded clone.

clone size: -; J gene: TRBJ2-3; V gene: TRBV2; CDR3 protein: CASSWTSSTDTQYF
clone size: -; J gene: TRBJ1-3; V gene: TRBV6-1; CDR3 protein: CASSVEGSGNTIYF
clone size: once; J gene: TRBJ1-5; V gene: TRBV9; CDR3 protein: CASSQCLNRDRENNQPQHF
clone size: few; J gene: TRBJ2-5; V gene: TRBV4-1; CDR3 protein: CASSQGGAGGKDTRGTQYF
clone size: -; J gene: TRBJ2-5; V gene: TRBV7-2; CDR3 protein: CASRPGGQGETQYF
clone size: once; J gene: TRBJ1-2; V gene: TRBV15; CDR3 protein: CATSSTNYGYTF
clone size: -; J gene: TRBJ2-1; V gene: TRBV27; CDR3 protein: CASSPLGGGAGEQFF
clone size: -; J gene: TRBJ2-1; V gene: TRBV19; CDR3 protein: CASSRDRGYNEQFF
clone size: few; J gene: TRBJ2-2; V gene: TRBV5-4; CDR3 protein: CASSLPSGQNTGELFF
clone size: few; J gene: TRBJ1-6; V gene: TRBV2; CDR3 protein: CASRGSTSRSPLHF
clone size: -; J gene: TRBJ1-6; V gene: TRBV19; CDR3 protein: CASSTGDPSPLHF
clone size: -; J gene: TRBJ2-2; V gene: TRBV2; CDR3 protein: CASRQSSVPTGELFF
clone size: -; J gene: TRBJ2-7; V gene: TRBV7-2; CDR3 protein: CASSWDRVREQYF
clone size: -; J gene: TRBJ2-3; V gene: TRBV9; CDR3 protein: CASSAGPGGTDTQYF
clone size: -; J gene: TRBJ1-3; V gene: TRBV7-8; CDR3 protein: CASSFRDRDNTIYF
clone size: -; J gene: TRBJ2-1; V gene: TRBV9; CDR3 protein: CASSVGGLLKGNEQFF
clone size: -; J gene: TRBJ1-2; V gene: TRBV5-1; CDR3 protein: CASSLDRADYGYTF
clone size: once; J gene: TRBJ2-7; V gene: TRBV4-1; CDR3 protein: CASSGGTYEQYF
clone size: -; J gene: TRBJ2-2; V gene: TRBV7-8; CDR3 protein: CASSIDRVGTGELFF
clone size: -; J gene: TRBJ2-7; V gene: TRBV7-9; CDR3 protein: CASSPERGGRVPDSYEQYF
clone size: -; J gene: -; V gene: TRBV7-2; CDR3 protein: CASSFGGVTEQYF
clone size: few; J gene: TRBJ1-5; V gene: TRBV7-6; CDR3 protein: CASSLGPGGNQPQHF
clone size: -; J gene: TRBJ2-3; V gene: TRBV9; CDR3 protein: CASSKGLPSTDTQYF
clone size: -; J gene: TRBJ2-5; V gene: TRBV7-9; CDR3 protein: CASSPRREGETQYF
clone size: few; J gene: TRBJ1-2; V gene: TRBV28; CDR3 protein: CASSTGSTNYGYTF
clone size: -; J gene: TRBJ1-1; V gene: TRBV28; CDR3 protein: CASSLSGAEAFF
clone size: -; J gene: TRBJ1-2; V gene: TRBV5-1; CDR3 protein: CASRERGGADSGGYTF
clone size: -; J gene: TRBJ2-1; V gene: TRBV7-9; CDR3 protein: CASSPLTGLVNEQFF
clone size: -; J gene: TRBJ1-5; V gene: TRBV19; CDR3 protein: CASSMDRVQPQHF
clone size: -; J gene: TRBJ1-1; V gene: TRBV19; CDR3 protein: CASSIWGREAFF
clone size: -; J gene: TRBJ2-1; V gene: TRBV5-1; CDR3 protein: CASKLAGGRYNEQFF
clone size: -; J gene: TRBJ1-2; V gene: TRBV14; CDR3 protein: CASSQIGDRGYGYTF
clone size: once; J gene: TRBJ1-2; V gene: TRBV28; CDR3 protein: CASSLGQGLDGYTF
clone size: -; J gene: TRBJ2-1; V gene: TRBV5-4; CDR3 protein: CASSPGPGIPNNEQFF
clone size: -; J gene: TRBJ2-3; V gene: TRBV9; CDR3 protein: CASSVGPSGTDTQYF
clone size: -; J gene: TRBJ1-5; V gene: TRBV7-9; CDR3 protein: CASSFNGPQHF
clone size: few; J gene: TRBJ2-3; V gene: TRBV29-1; CDR3 protein: CSAPRTGSTDTQYF